The 29 T cell receptor beta chains in this list originate from one sample, sequenced in a study of naive and memory T cell subsets. Study-level points and caveats: Possibly reflecting memory cells re-expressing CD45RA, a few larger clonotypes occurred in naive repertoires, especially CD8.

Two oligonucleotides, mixed equimolar, formed the beta constant-region primer covering TRBC1 and TRBC2. Ligated cDNA was amplified by four rounds of PCR with nested alpha and beta constant-region primers and SP2. TCRdb itself ran the UMI-ligation and nested PCR reads through MiXCR, one entry per CDR3 protein. The table includes under 150,000 distinct CDR3 sequences, around 21% detected once. For these TCRs, the target antigens are not known. The material sequenced was naive CD8+ T cells from blood. Receptor source: a human donor in good health.

This clonotype was observed a handful of times. This chain uses TRBV29-1 with TRBJ2-2; D unresolved. CDR1 and CDR2 from the germline V gene are SQVTM and ANQGSEA. V was cut by 0 bases and J by 6 bases, with 2 bases left in between. The CDR3 loop spans 11 amino acids. The CDR3, as DNA: TGCAGCGTTGAAGAGCCCGGGGAGCTGTTTTTT. Amino acids: CSVEEPGELFF.

This clonotype has ten or more counts. The chain carries TRBV6-5 and TRBJ1-5, with TRBD1 matching 7 bases. V dropped 5 bases and J dropped 9; count of bases not matched to a gene: 10. The CDR3 has 14 amino acids. Germline V lookup: CDR1 MNHEY, CDR2 SVGAGI. The CDR3 region has the DNA TGTGCCAGCAGTGGAGACAGGGCCGCTGGGCCCCAGCATTTT. Translating gives CASSGDRAAGPQHF.

This rearrangement joins TRBV30 to TRBJ2-5; TRBD2 matches 8 bases. CDR1 is GTSNPN and CDR2 is SVGIG in the germline V gene (reference sequence). This CDR3 region has 15 residues. J was trimmed by 5 bases and V by 2 bases; bases with no gene match: 10. CDR3 in amino acids: CAWSQLGGGAETQYF. CDR3 coding DNA: TGTGCCTGGAGTCAACTCGGGGGGGGCGCGGAGACCCAGTACTTC.

The chain carries TRBV29-1 and TRBJ2-6, with D hard to call. This CDR3 region has 17 residues. V was trimmed by 5 bases and J by 0 bases, leaving 17 bases between them. Germline V CDR1 and CDR2: SQVTM, ANQGSEA. The CDR3: CSVFPSSPSSGANVLTF. The CDR3 DNA reads TGCAGCGTTTTTCCCAGCAGCCCGAGCTCTGGGGCCAACGTCCTGACTTTC.

The rearrangement links TRBV5-5 to TRBJ1-6, with a tentative D call TRBD1 (5 bases). The CDR3 totals 18 residues. Germline V gene sequence: CDR1 SGHKS, CDR2 YYEKEE (reference sequence). V was clipped by 0 bases and J by 0 bases, with 13 bases between them. CDR3 sequence: CASSLDRRLSSYNSPLHF. The CDR3 region has the DNA TGTGCCAGCAGCTTGGACAGGCGCCTAAGCTCCTATAATTCACCCCTCCACTTT. Supplemented by reference TRBV5-5 and TRBJ1-6, the full variable domain reads DAGVTQSPTHLIKTRGQQVTLRCSPISGHKSVSWYQQVLGQGPQFIFQYYEKEERGRGNFPDRFSARQFPNYSSELNVNALLLGDSALYLCASSLDRRLSSYNSPLHFGNGTRLTVT.

The gene calls are TRBV12-5 and TRBJ1-2; D gene uncertain. Deletions cut 0 bases from V and 3 bases from J, with 23 bases between. The germline gives CDR1 LGHNT, CDR2 FRNRAP. The CDR3 length is 19 residues. The CDR3 sequence is CASGLVVSGTPTKDYGYTF. CDR3 sequence (DNA): TGTGCTAGTGGTTTGGTAGTCTCGGGCACCCCGACAAAGGACTATGGCTACACCTTC.

Many counts were recorded for this clonotype. This chain uses TRBV4-3 with TRBJ1-5; D unresolved. Germline lookup yields CDR1 LGHNA and CDR2 YSLEER. V lost 0 bases and J lost 1, with 10 bases in between. This CDR3 contains 16 residues. CDR3 protein: CASSQDMMESNQPQHF. The CDR3 DNA reads TGCGCCAGCAGCCAAGACATGATGGAAAGCAATCAGCCCCAGCATTTT.

This clonotype was detected ten times or more. The chain recombines TRBV19 with TRBJ2-3; D is undetermined. Trimming stripped 8 bases from V and 6 bases from J, with 6 bases between. CDR3 length: 10 residues. The V gene's germline CDR1 is LNHDA and CDR2 SQIVND (reference sequence). The CDR3: CASLGDTQYF. The CDR3 DNA follows: TGTGCCAGTCTTGGGGATACGCAGTATTTT.

This CDR3 reads CSVEDPGPGLETQYF. CDR3 DNA: TGCAGCGTTGAAGACCCAGGGCCCGGGTTGGAGACCCAGTACTTC. This sequence joins TRBV29-1 and TRBJ2-5; maybe TRBD1 (5 bases). CDR1 and CDR2 (germline): SQVTM, ANQGSEA. This CDR3 contains 15 residues. V was shortened by 0 bases and J by 5 bases, with 16 bases between the two germline ends. Based on the CDR3 plus reference TRBV29-1 and TRBJ2-5, the full variable domain is SAVISQKPSRDICQRGTSLTIQCQVDSQVTMMFWYRQQPGQSLTLIATANQGSEATYESGFVIDKFPISRPNLTFSTLTVSNMSPEDSSIYLCSVEDPGPGLETQYFGPGTRLLVL.

The chain couples TRBV20-1 to TRBJ1-1, with a weak D call TRBD1 (5 bases). The CDR3 extends over 15 amino acids. Trimming left V 0 bases short and J 3 bases short, with 14 bases between. In germline, CDR1 is DFQATT, CDR2 SNEGSKA (reference sequence). The CDR3 is CSARDLAGRDTEAFF. As DNA, the CDR3 is TGCAGTGCTAGAGATCTGGCAGGGCGGGACACTGAAGCTTTCTTT.

The chain recombines TRBV9 with TRBJ2-7; D not certain. The V end lost 0 bases, the J end lost 0 bases, and 7 bases lay between the germline ends. This CDR3 region has 14 residues. Per the germline V gene, CDR1 is SGDLS and CDR2 is YYNGEE. The CDR3 protein is CASSVGVNSYEQYF. CDR3 nucleotide sequence: TGTGCCAGCAGCGTAGGCGTCAACTCCTACGAGCAGTACTTC.

J is TRBJ1-1 and V is TRBV6-2 or TRBV6-3; D call uncertain. The CDR3 extends over 12 amino acids. The V gene lost 6 bases and the J gene lost 0 bases, with 5 bases spanning the gap. CDR1 is MNHEY and CDR2 is SVGEGT in the germline V gene. Here the CDR3 DNA reads TGTGCCAGCAGACTGATGAACACTGAAGCTTTCTTT. Protein product: CASRLMNTEAFF.

V usage is TRBV29-1 and J usage is TRBJ1-2; D is unresolved. The germline V gene has CDR1 SQVTM and CDR2 ANQGSEA. V lost 6 bases to trimming and J lost 0 bases, with 8 bases between them. The CDR3 has 12 amino acids. The DNA of the CDR3 is TGCAGCGTAGTGGAGTCTAACTATGGCTACACCTTC. Translation: CSVVESNYGYTF.

This clonotype was picked up many times. The gene calls are TRBV28 and TRBJ2-2, with 12 bases lining up with TRBD2. Per the germline V gene, CDR1 is MDHEN and CDR2 is SYDVKM. With V trimmed by 6 bases and J by 2 bases, 4 bases remained unmatched. The CDR3 covers 16 residues. This chain's CDR3 is CASRWTSGVNTGELFF. The CDR3 nucleotides read TGTGCCAGCAGGTGGACTAGCGGGGTTAACACCGGGGAGCTGTTTTTT.

The genes are TRBV5-6 and TRBJ1-5, with 9 bases lining up with TRBD1. This CDR3 spans 15 amino acids. Germline V gene lookup returns CDR1 SGHDT and CDR2 YYEEEE. V lost 4 bases and J lost 5; bases outside the gene matches: 7. The CDR3 sequence: CASSLGQGWDQPQHF. The DNA of the CDR3 is TGTGCCAGCAGCCTCGGACAGGGGTGGGATCAGCCCCAGCATTTT.

This chain connects TRBV4-3 to TRBJ1-2; perhaps TRBD1 as D (6 bases). V lost 7 bases and J lost 3, with 15 bases in between. The CDR3 has 14 residues. Germline lookup yields CDR1 LGHNA and CDR2 YSLEER. This CDR3 is CASTPGGGDYGYTF. CDR3 DNA: TGCGCCAGCACCCCGGGAGGGGGGGACTATGGCTACACCTTC.

The V gene is TRBV4-3, the J gene TRBJ2-7; 7 positions agree with TRBD1. V gave up 0 bases and J gave up 3 bases; unmatched junction bases: 8. CDR3 length: 16 residues. Per the germline V gene, CDR1 is LGHNA and CDR2 is YSLEER. The CDR3 loop reads CASSQDLGTVYYEQYF. CDR3 nucleotide sequence: TGCGCCAGCAGCCAAGATCTCGGGACAGTTTACTACGAGCAGTACTTC.

This clonotype has just a few counts. The CDR3 DNA reads as TGTGCCAGCAGCTTATACGGGGGCGAGGAGACCCAGTACTTC. This sequence encodes CASSLYGGEETQYF. The chain joins TRBV7-6 to TRBJ2-5; perhaps D is TRBD1 or TRBD2 (6 bases each). This CDR3 is 14 amino acids long. V lost 2 bases to trimming and J lost 5 bases, with 12 bases between them. From germline, CDR1 is SGHVS and CDR2 FNYEAQ. The full variable domain, with the rest looked up from reference TRBV7-6 and TRBJ2-5, is GAGVSQSPRYKVTKRGQDVALRCDPISGHVSLYWYRQALGQGPEFLTYFNYEAQQDKSGLPNDRFSAERPEGSISTLTIQRTEQRDSAMYRCASSLYGGEETQYFGPGTRLLVL.

This clonotype was observed a few times. CDR3 sequence: CASSSLEGFHEQYF. The CDR3 nucleotides read TGTGCCAGCAGCTCCCTTGAAGGGTTCCACGAGCAGTACTTC. The chain recombines TRBV7-2 with TRBJ2-7, with unresolved D. The CDR3 is made up of 14 amino acids. Germline values: CDR1 SGHTA, CDR2 FQGNSA. Between the trimmed V and J ends, which lost 4 bases and 5 bases, there was a span of 15 bases. Using reference TRBV7-2 and TRBJ2-7 for the parts outside the CDR3, the full variable domain is GAGVSQSPSNKVTEKGKDVELRCDPISGHTALYWYRQSLGQGLEFLIYFQGNSAPDKSGLPSDRFSAERTGGSVSTLTIQRTQQEDSAVYLCASSSLEGFHEQYFGPGTRLTVT.

This clonotype came up a few times. The genes are TRBV28 and TRBJ2-7; D might be TRBD2 (5 bases). Germline CDR1 MDHEN, CDR2 SYDVKM. The CDR3 is made up of 14 amino acids. V lost 2 bases, J lost 2 bases, and 10 bases lay in between. The CDR3 DNA follows: TGTGCCAGCAGTTTAATACTAGTCCCCTACGAGCAGTACTTC. Translating it yields CASSLILVPYEQYF.

The chain recombines TRBV29-1 with TRBJ2-7, with 11 bases matching TRBD2. V shed 6 bases, J shed 5 bases, and the junction held 9 bases outside the gene matches. CDR1 and CDR2 from the germline V gene are SQVTM and ANQGSEA. The CDR3 loop spans 14 amino acids. The CDR3 coding sequence is TGCAGCGTGGTAGCGGGAGGGGGTTTTGACGAGCAGTACTTC. It yields the protein CSVVAGGGFDEQYF.

This clonotype was observed a handful of times. This CDR3 is CASSPSGLSLYNEQFF. The DNA for the CDR3 is TGTGCCAGCAGCCCCTCGGGATTATCACTGTACAATGAGCAGTTCTTC. The chain has TRBV13 and TRBJ2-1, with TRBD2 as a possible D gene (5 bases). The CDR3 consists of 16 residues. CDR1 is PRHDT and CDR2 is FYEKMQ in the germline V gene (reference sequence). V lost 5 bases and J 4 bases, leaving 18 bases between the germline ends.

This clonotype was counted between two and nine times. CDR3 protein: CASSLAGGPLTYEQYF. DNA of the CDR3: TGTGCCAGCAGCCTAGCGGGAGGGCCTTTAACCTACGAGCAGTACTTC. The chain carries TRBV28 and TRBJ2-7; 12 bases agree with TRBD2. V lost 6 bases to trimming and J lost 2 bases; unmatched junction nucleotides: 8. Germline assignment: CDR1 MDHEN and CDR2 SYDVKM. The length of the CDR3 is 16 residues.

The rearrangement links TRBV28 to TRBJ2-1; D remains unclear. Germline V gives CDR1 MDHEN, CDR2 SYDVKM. With 2 bases removed from V and 2 bases from J, the gap between germline ends came to 10 bases. The CDR3 consists of 15 residues. For the CDR3, the DNA is TGTGCCAGCAGTTTAGGGTTCGGAGCCTACAATGAGCAGTTCTTC. It is translated as CASSLGFGAYNEQFF.

The chain has TRBV6-2 or TRBV6-3 and TRBJ2-1; 9 nucleotides agree with TRBD2. J was trimmed by 9 bases and V by 11 bases; bases with no gene match: 14. The CDR3 is made up of 14 amino acids. Looked up from germline, CDR1 is MNHEY and CDR2 is SVGEGT. The CDR3 loop reads CASRLAGGPGEQFF. CDR3 sequence (DNA): TGTGCCTCCCGCTTGGCGGGAGGGCCCGGTGAGCAGTTCTTC.

This clonotype was seen more than once but under ten times. The J gene is TRBJ2-7, the V gene TRBV9; 8 positions match TRBD2. The germline gives CDR1 SGDLS, CDR2 YYNGEE. With V trimmed by 4 bases and J by 4 bases, 7 bases remained unmatched. The CDR3 is 14 residues long. The CDR3 region is CASSPGTRAYEQYF. The CDR3 coding sequence is TGTGCCAGCAGCCCCGGGACTAGAGCTTACGAGCAGTACTTC.

This rearrangement joins TRBV6-1 to TRBJ1-4; 8 nucleotides match TRBD1. CDR1 MNHNS and CDR2 SASEGT come from the germline V gene. The CDR3 extends over 14 amino acids. After removal of 9 bases from V and 8 bases from J, the junction contained 11 bases not matched to a gene. CDR3 residues: CARGVTGGVEKLFF. The CDR3 DNA is TGTGCCAGGGGGGTAACAGGGGGTGTGGAAAAACTGTTTTTT.

A few counts support this clonotype. This chain links TRBV4-3 with TRBJ2-7, with 12 bases that match TRBD2. This CDR3 has 14 residues. Per germline, CDR1 LGHNA and CDR2 YSLEER. The junction had 1 base not matched to a gene; V was cut back by 3 bases and J by 4 bases. The CDR3 DNA sequence: TGCGCCAGCAGCCAGGGACTAGCGGGTTACGAGCAGTACTTC. It yields the protein CASSQGLAGYEQYF.

This chain joins TRBV11-1 and TRBJ1-1, with D tentatively TRBD1 (6 bases). V dropped 5 bases and J dropped 3 bases, with 16 bases sitting between them. This CDR3 spans 15 amino acids. Per germline, CDR1 SGHAT and CDR2 FQDESV (reference sequence). CDR3 in DNA: TGTGCCAGCAGCCGCGGACCGACAGGAGACACTGAAGCTTTCTTT. The encoded protein is CASSRGPTGDTEAFF. Full variable domain (remainder filled in from reference TRBV11-1 and TRBJ1-1): EAEVAQSPRYKITEKSQAVAFWCDPISGHATLYWYRQILGQGPELLVQFQDESVVDDSQLPKDRFSAERLKGVDSTLKIQPAELGDSAMYLCASSRGPTGDTEAFFGQGTRLTVV.